This T cell receptor beta chain was identified in a study of blood T cell repertoires in COVID-19. Trimming shortened V by 2 bases and J by 2 bases, and 9 bases separated the two germline ends. CDR1 GTSNPN and CDR2 SVGIG come from the germline V gene (reference sequence). The CDR3 loop spans 13 amino acids. Sequenced by immunoSEQ multiplex PCR; TCRdb stores in-frame clones only, minus some. This sample has about 240,000 clones, with approximately 80% found just once. The sequence came from a woman over 75 with acute or convalescent COVID-19. This chain connects TRBV30 to TRBJ1-1; unclear D gene. The sequencing input was peripheral blood. The CDR3 reads CAWSTESNTEAFF. CDR3 in DNA: TGTGCCTGGAGTACTGAATCCAACACTGAAGCTTTCTTT.